Presented here are 8 T cell receptor beta chains from one specimen sequenced in a study of blood T cell repertoires in COVID-19. Method: immunoSEQ multiplex PCR; TCRdb's copy keeps in-frame clones and lacks some. This table holds just under 300,000 clones, about 87% found once. The specimen was peripheral blood. These receptors were taken from a man between 65 and 80 years old with acute or convalescent COVID-19.

This sequence joins TRBV5-1 and TRBJ1-4, with D possibly matching TRBD1 (5 bases). Germline-derived CDR1 and CDR2 are SGHRS and YFSETQ. V dropped 5 bases and J dropped 2 bases, with 7 bases sitting between them. The CDR3 runs 13 residues. The CDR3 loop is CASSGGTNEKLFF. For the CDR3, the DNA is TGCGCCAGCAGTGGGGGGACTAATGAAAAACTGTTTTTT.

This clone came up once. The genes are TRBV4-3 and TRBJ2-7; the match to TRBD2 covers 14 bases. J lost 6 bases, V lost 3 bases, and 7 bases had no gene match. The CDR3 has 16 residues. Germline V gene lookup returns CDR1 LGHNA and CDR2 YSLEER. The CDR3 is CASSQDTGLAGAEQYF. In nucleotides, the CDR3 is TGCGCCAGCAGCCAGGACACGGGACTAGCGGGAGCCGAGCAGTACTTC.

J is TRBJ1-5 and V is TRBV19; D may be TRBD1 (6 bases). This CDR3 region has 17 residues. V was pared by 10 bases and J by 3 bases, with 25 bases between. Germline-derived CDR1 and CDR2 are LNHDA and SQIVND (reference sequence). In nucleotides, the CDR3 is TGTGCCACCTATTCCCAAGAACAGGGTTCATACAATCAGCCCCAGCATTTT. This translates into CATYSQEQGSYNQPQHF.

The chain recombines TRBV11-3 with TRBJ2-3; 14 positions agree with TRBD2. This CDR3 spans 16 amino acids. Looked up from germline, CDR1 is SGHNT and CDR2 is YENEEA. Trimming removed 5 bases from V and 4 bases from J; junction bases left unmatched: 5. For the CDR3, the DNA is TGTGCCAGCAGCAGGGGACTAGCGGGAGTACCAGATACGCAGTATTTT. Its translation: CASSRGLAGVPDTQYF.

V is TRBV19 and J is TRBJ2-6, with 11 bases fitting TRBD2. With 1 base clipped from V and 0 bases from J, the junction kept 8 bases outside the gene matches. Germline CDR1 reads LNHDA; CDR2 reads SQIVND (reference sequence). This CDR3 is built from 20 residues. The CDR3: CASSIVSSGGISSGANVLTF. The CDR3 bases are TGTGCCAGTAGTATAGTTTCTAGCGGGGGGATAAGCTCTGGGGCCAACGTCCTGACTTTC.

V gene TRBV18 combines with J gene TRBJ2-6; 9 bases match TRBD1. CDR1 is KGHSH, CDR2 LQKENI, per germline. CDR3 length: 19 amino acids. V lost 3 bases to trimming and J lost 1 base; unmatched junction nucleotides: 10. In DNA, the CDR3 is TGTGCCAGCTCACCGGGTCGCCGGGACAGGGAGTCTGGGGCCAACGTCCTGACTTTC. It specifies CASSPGRRDRESGANVLTF.

This clone was counted once. This chain joins TRBV4-2 and TRBJ2-2; 7 bases fit TRBD1. There are 16 residues in the CDR3. Looked up from germline, CDR1 is LGHNA and CDR2 is YNFKEQ. Germline trimming cut 4 bases from V and 1 base from J; bases unmatched to any gene: 6. CDR3 residues: CASSPQGQMNTGELFF. Written as DNA, the CDR3 is TGTGCCAGCAGCCCCCAGGGACAGATGAACACCGGGGAGCTGTTTTTT.

The chain employs TRBV6-1 and TRBJ2-7; 11 bases fit TRBD2. V lost 3 bases to trimming and J lost 3 bases; unmatched junction nucleotides: 7. Germline CDR1 reads MNHNS; CDR2 reads SASEGT. The CDR3 has 16 amino acids. The CDR3 sequence: CASSEGSGTSGYEQYF. The CDR3 DNA reads TGTGCCAGCAGTGAGGGTTCCGGGACTAGCGGCTACGAGCAGTACTTC.